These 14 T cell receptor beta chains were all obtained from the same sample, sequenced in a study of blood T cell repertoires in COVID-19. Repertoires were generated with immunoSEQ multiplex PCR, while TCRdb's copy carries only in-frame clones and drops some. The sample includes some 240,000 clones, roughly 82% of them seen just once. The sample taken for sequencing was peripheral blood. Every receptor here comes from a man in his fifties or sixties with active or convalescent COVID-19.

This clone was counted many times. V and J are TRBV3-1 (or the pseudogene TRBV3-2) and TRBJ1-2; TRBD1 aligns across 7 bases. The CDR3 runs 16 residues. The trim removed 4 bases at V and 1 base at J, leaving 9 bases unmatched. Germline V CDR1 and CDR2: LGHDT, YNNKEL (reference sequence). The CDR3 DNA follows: TGTGCCAGCAGCCCAACTACAGGGGACATTAACTATGGCTACACCTTC. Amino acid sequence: CASSPTTGDINYGYTF.

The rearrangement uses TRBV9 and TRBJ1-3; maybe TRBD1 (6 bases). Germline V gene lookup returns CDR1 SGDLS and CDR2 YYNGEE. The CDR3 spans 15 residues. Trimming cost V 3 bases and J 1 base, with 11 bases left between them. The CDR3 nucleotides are TGTGCCAGCAGCGCGAGGGGGAGTTCTGGAAACACCATATATTTT. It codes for CASSARGSSGNTIYF.

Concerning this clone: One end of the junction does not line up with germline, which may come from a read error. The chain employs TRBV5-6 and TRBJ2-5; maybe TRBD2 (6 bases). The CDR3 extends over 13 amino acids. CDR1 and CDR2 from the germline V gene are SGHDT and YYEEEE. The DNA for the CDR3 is TGTGCCAGCAGCTTGTTGGCCGGAAAGGGACTGAACTTC. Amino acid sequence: CASSLLAGKGLNF. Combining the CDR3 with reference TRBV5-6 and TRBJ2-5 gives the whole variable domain DAGVTQSPTHLIKTRGQQVTLRCSPKSGHDTVSWYQQALGQGPQFIFQYYEEEERQRGNFPDRFSGHQFPNYSSELNVNALLLGDSALYLCASSLLAGKGLNFGPGTRLLVL.

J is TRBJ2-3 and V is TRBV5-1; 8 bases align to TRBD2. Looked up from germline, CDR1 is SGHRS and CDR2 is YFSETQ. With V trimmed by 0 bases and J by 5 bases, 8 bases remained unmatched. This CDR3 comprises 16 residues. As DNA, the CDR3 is TGCGCCAGCAGCTTGGTAGTAGCGGGGAGTGGAGATACGCAGTATTTT. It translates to CASSLVVAGSGDTQYF. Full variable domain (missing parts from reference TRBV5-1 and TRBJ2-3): KAGVTQTPRYLIKTRGQQVTLSCSPISGHRSVSWYQQTPGQGLQFLFEYFSETQRNKGNFPGRFSGRQFSNSRSEMNVSTLELGDSALYLCASSLVVAGSGDTQYFGPGTRLTVL.

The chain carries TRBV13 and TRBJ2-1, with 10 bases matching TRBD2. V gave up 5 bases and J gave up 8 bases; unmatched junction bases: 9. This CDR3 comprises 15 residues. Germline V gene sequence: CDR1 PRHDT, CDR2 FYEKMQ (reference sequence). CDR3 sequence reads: CASSGLLAGPDEQFF. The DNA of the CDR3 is TGTGCCAGCAGCGGCCTACTAGCGGGGCCTGATGAGCAGTTCTTC.

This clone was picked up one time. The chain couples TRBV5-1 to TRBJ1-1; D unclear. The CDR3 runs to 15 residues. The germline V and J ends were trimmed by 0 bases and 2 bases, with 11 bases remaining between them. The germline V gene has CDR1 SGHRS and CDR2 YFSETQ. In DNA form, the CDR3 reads TGCGCCAGCAGCTTGGATCTCGCCGGTAACACTGAAGCTTTCTTT. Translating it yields CASSLDLAGNTEAFF.

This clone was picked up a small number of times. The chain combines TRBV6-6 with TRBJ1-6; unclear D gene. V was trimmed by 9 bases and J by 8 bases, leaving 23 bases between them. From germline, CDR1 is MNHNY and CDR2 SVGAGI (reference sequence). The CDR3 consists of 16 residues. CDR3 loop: CASGVIGSTKDSPLHF. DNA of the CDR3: TGTGCCAGTGGAGTTATTGGGTCCACAAAGGATTCACCCCTCCACTTT.

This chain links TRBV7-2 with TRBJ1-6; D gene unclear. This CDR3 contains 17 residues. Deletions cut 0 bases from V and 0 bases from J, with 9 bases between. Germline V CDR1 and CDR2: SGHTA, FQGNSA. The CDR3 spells CASSLAPGSSYNSPLHF. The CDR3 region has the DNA TGTGCCAGCAGCTTAGCGCCCGGGAGCTCCTATAATTCACCCCTCCACTTT.

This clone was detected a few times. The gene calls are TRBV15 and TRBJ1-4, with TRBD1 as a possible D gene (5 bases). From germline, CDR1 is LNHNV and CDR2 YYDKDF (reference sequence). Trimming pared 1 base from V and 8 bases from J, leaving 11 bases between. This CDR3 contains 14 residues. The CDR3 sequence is CATSRGQGGEKLFF. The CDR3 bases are TGTGCCACCAGCAGAGGTCAGGGAGGAGAAAAACTGTTTTTT.

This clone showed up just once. CDR3 nucleotides: TGTGCCAGCTCACCAAGGGATAGGAGGCCCCGGGGCTACACCTTC. It translates to CASSPRDRRPRGYTF. The V gene is TRBV18, the J gene TRBJ1-2; D is undetermined. This CDR3 spans 15 amino acids. CDR1 is KGHSH, CDR2 LQKENI, per germline. V was shortened by 2 bases and J by 8 bases, with 18 bases between the two germline ends.

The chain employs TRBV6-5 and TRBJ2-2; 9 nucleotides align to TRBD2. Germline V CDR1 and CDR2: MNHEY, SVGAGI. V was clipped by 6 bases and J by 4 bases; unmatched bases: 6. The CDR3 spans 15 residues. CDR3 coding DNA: TGTGCCAGCAGCCCCGCGGGGGGGACCACCGGGGAGCTGTTTTTT. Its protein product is CASSPAGGTTGELFF.

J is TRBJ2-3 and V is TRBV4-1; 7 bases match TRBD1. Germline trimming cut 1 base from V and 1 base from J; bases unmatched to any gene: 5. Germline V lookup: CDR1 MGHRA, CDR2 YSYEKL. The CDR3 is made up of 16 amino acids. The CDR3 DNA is TGCGCCAGCAGCCAAGTGACAGGGTTTCGCACAGATACGCAGTATTTT. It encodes CASSQVTGFRTDTQYF.

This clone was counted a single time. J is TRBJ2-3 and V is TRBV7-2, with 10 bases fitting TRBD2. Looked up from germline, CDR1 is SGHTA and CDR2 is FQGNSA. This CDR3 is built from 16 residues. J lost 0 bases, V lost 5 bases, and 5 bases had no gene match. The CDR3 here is CASSETSGDSTDTQYF. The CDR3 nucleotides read TGTGCCAGCAGCGAAACTAGCGGGGACAGCACAGATACGCAGTATTTT.

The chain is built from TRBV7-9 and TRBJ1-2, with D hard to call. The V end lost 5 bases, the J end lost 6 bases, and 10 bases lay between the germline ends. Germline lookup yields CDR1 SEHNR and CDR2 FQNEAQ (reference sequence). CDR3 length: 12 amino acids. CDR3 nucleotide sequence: TGTGCCAGCAGCCTCCACGGGGATGGCTACACCTTC. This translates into CASSLHGDGYTF.